This entry describes one T cell receptor beta chain. Its antigen is still unknown. The repertoire was sequenced with immunoSEQ multiplex PCR; TCRdb's copy has only in-frame clones and lacks some. The sample yields about 1.1 million clones, approximately 75% seen once. The donors, healthy adults who were HIV-negative, had experienced no recent acute infections or vaccinations. This specimen belongs to a study of shared clonotypes between healthy human individuals. Study-wide points: Despite large depth, sorted-subset datasets appeared incompletely sequenced. The study sampled only blood, and tissue repertoires likely differ.

The sample was memory CD4+ T cells from PBMCs. Subset specified: CD45RA-negative fraction. This clonotype was obtained from a young man in good health. Some clones in this sample may be carry-over from other donors' samples.

The CDR3 is CASSKITQGTEQFF. Written as DNA, the CDR3 is TGTGCCAGCAGCAAAATCACACAGGGAACTGAGCAGTTCTTC. The chain uses TRBV7-8 and TRBJ2-1; possibly TRBD1 for D (6 bases). The CDR3 has 14 residues. The germline V and J ends were trimmed by 5 bases and 9 bases, with 17 bases remaining between them. CDR1 SGHVS and CDR2 FQNEAQ come from the germline V gene.